The subject of this entry is one T cell receptor beta chain. Its binding antigen is unknown. No base quality information exists; no much larger clone differs at one position. The data originate from a study of glioma-infiltrating T cells after dendritic cell vaccination (dated by TCRdb to between 2015 and 2016). Regarding the study in general: The cohort comprised around 15 glioblastoma patients from Phase I and II dendritic cell vaccination trials, 9 newly diagnosed and 6 with recurrent disease. Patients received autologous tumor lysate-pulsed dendritic cell vaccination between about 2003 and 2013. To make the vaccine, monocyte-derived dendritic cells were cultured for approximately 7 days with IL-4 and GM-CSF and then pulsed overnight with autologous tumor lysate. Each patient got three intradermal injections of the dendritic cell vaccine, spaced at biweekly intervals, in the arm below the axilla. Tumor-infiltrating lymphocyte content was quantified and tumor and blood repertoires were compared in dendritic cell-vaccinated glioblastoma patients by deep sequencing of TCR beta CDR3 regions. Survival after dendritic cell vaccination was correlated with TCR sequencing metrics such as TIL content and the overlap between tumor and blood repertoires.

V loses 5 bases, J loses 14 bases, and the germline ends lie 21 bases apart. CDR1 and CDR2, looked up from the germline V gene, are MNHEY and SVGAGI. The CDR3 runs 13 residues from the cysteine to the phenylalanine. The retained sequence is limited to the CDR3, 39 bases, with the frame set at the first base. The immunoSEQ assay amplified TCRB CDR3 regions from approximately 2 micrograms of genomic DNA, or from all available DNA when less than that amount was available. For multiplex PCR, 60 forward primers for TCR V beta segments and 13 reverse primers for J beta segments were used. To estimate reads per starting template, synthetic control templates were spiked into each sample at limiting dilution. Sequencing produced 87 bp reads on the Illumina HiSeq System. Per the authors' processing: PCR and sequencing errors were removed by a nearest neighbor algorithm that merged closely related sequences. TCR overlap was measured as the percentage of unique tumor TCR beta sequences that were also present in the peripheral blood of the same patient. TCRdb carries this immuneACCESS record with in-frame sequences only. Its versions omit some clonotypes, under half of them owing to an unresolved V gene in the studies checked, with the rest unexplained. V and J calls and clone size come straight from that table; D and trimming were deduced from the DNA. Counted in this sample were about 90,000 clones; around 83% of them appeared once. The top ten constitute under 8% of the sample.

General findings and caveats noted by the study authors: The cohort was small and heterogeneous, few patients had complete blood and tumor sets, and even fewer had initial-recurrent tumor pairs. No direct relationship between TCR clonality and survival was found, suggesting a diverse polyclonal response may matter. After dendritic cell vaccination, a higher estimated pretreatment TIL content predicted longer time to progression and overall survival. The three-group TCR overlap response model was described as speculative and requiring prospective validation.

The time point label for this specimen denotes: after dendritic cell vaccination, including at tumor progression/relapse. Patients were selected on the basis of adequate residual fresh-frozen tumor tissue and more than two years of available survival data. An isocitrate dehydrogenase mutation was not carried by any of the glioblastoma patients, although molecular status was otherwise variable. PBMC were collected before vaccination, two weeks after the third vaccination, and at tumor progression if progression occurred. The Qiagen DNeasy Blood extraction Kit was used to extract genomic DNA. This TCR was sampled from a human donor with glioblastoma. The sequencing here drew on blood, taken after dendritic cell vaccination. The receptor chain draws on TRBV6-5 and TRBJ1-2; the D gene is perhaps TRBD1, on 5 matching bases. The CDR3 sequence is CASSENVRDWRTF. The nucleotide sequence reads TGTGCCAGCAGTGAGAATGTAAGGGACTGGCGGACCTTC.